A single sample gave rise to the 19 T cell receptor beta chains below, sequenced in a study of identical twins. One entry per CDR3 protein results from TCRdb running MiXCR on the 5' RACE reads. The sample shows some 570,000 distinct CDR3 sequences, 20% to 25% of them seen only once. The data also belong to a second study, concerning yellow fever vaccine responses in identical twins.

The sample taken for sequencing was CD4+ T cells sorted from blood. Receptors originate from a woman aged 18 to 35 in good health.

The chain employs TRBV25-1 and TRBJ1-4, with D unclear. V was clipped by 5 bases and J by 14 bases, with 15 bases between them. The CDR3 totals 12 residues. The germline gives CDR1 MGHDK, CDR2 SYGVNS. DNA for the CDR3: TGTGCCAGCAGTCAAGGCCAAGATAAGCTGTTTTTT. This translates into CASSQGQDKLFF.

This clonotype was counted a few times. This CDR3 is CASSFPLGEKYNEQFF. The CDR3 bases are TGTGCCAGCAGCTTCCCCCTGGGGGAGAAATACAATGAGCAGTTCTTC. The V call is TRBV7-9, the J call TRBJ2-1; either TRBD1 or TRBD2 may supply D (5 bases each). The CDR3 runs 16 residues. V lost 3 bases and J 4 bases, leaving 16 bases between the germline ends. CDR1 SEHNR and CDR2 FQNEAQ come from the germline V gene (reference sequence).

This chain joins TRBV6-2 or TRBV6-3 and TRBJ2-3; 10 bases are shared with TRBD2. CDR1 is MNHEY, CDR2 SVGEGT, per germline. The CDR3 covers 13 residues. Trimming took 7 bases from V and 4 from J; bases not matched to a gene: 2. CDR3 protein: CASKSGGADTQYF. For the CDR3, the DNA is TGTGCCAGCAAGAGCGGGGGGGCAGATACGCAGTATTTT.

The chain has TRBV10-3 and TRBJ2-5; no reliable D call. This CDR3 contains 13 residues. Trimming left V 2 bases short and J 4 bases short, with 8 bases between. The germline CDR1 and CDR2 sequences are ENHRY and SYGVKD. CDR3 sequence: CAISEKGLETQYF. The CDR3 region has the DNA TGTGCCATCAGTGAGAAGGGTTTAGAGACCCAGTACTTC.

This clonotype was seen a few times. The V and J genes are TRBV12-3 or TRBV12-4 and TRBJ2-2, with D perhaps TRBD1 (5 bases). The ends were cut back, 3 bases at V and 6 bases at J, with 17 bases in the middle. The CDR3 spans 16 residues. The CDR3 DNA sequence: TGTGCCAGCAGTTTTGTTCAGGGTCAGCTTCCCGGGGAGCTGTTTTTT. Its translation: CASSFVQGQLPGELFF.

The chain joins TRBV6-5 to TRBJ1-2; the match to TRBD1 covers 11 bases. Losses at the gene ends were 2 bases for V and 4 bases for J; bases not matched to a gene: 3. The CDR3 covers 15 residues. Germline V CDR1 and CDR2: MNHEY, SVGAGI. The CDR3 DNA is TGTGCCAGCAGTTACGGGGACAGGGGGGGCTATGGCTACACCTTC. Its translation: CASSYGDRGGYGYTF.

This clonotype was observed a single time. The V gene is TRBV20-1, the J gene TRBJ1-2; D gene ambiguous. CDR3 length: 12 amino acids. V lost 3 bases, J lost 1 base, and 6 bases lay in between. Germline CDR1 reads DFQATT; CDR2 reads SNEGSKA (reference sequence). The CDR3 loop reads CSASTSNYGYTF. The DNA of the CDR3 is TGCAGTGCTAGTACAAGTAACTATGGCTACACCTTC.

This clonotype was detected only a few times. V usage is TRBV15 and J usage is TRBJ2-7, with 8 bases identical to TRBD2. The trim removed 0 bases at V and 2 bases at J, leaving 3 bases unmatched. CDR3 length equals 15 residues. Looked up from germline, CDR1 is LNHNV and CDR2 is YYDKDF (reference sequence). In DNA form, the CDR3 reads TGTGCCACCAGCAGAGAGATAGCGGGACCCTACGAGCAGTACTTC. It specifies CATSREIAGPYEQYF. Variable domain in full (rest from reference TRBV15 and TRBJ2-7): DAMVIQNPRYQVTQFGKPVTLSCSQTLNHNVMYWYQQKSSQAPKLLFHYYDKDFNNEADTPDNFQSRRPNTSFCFLDIRSPGLGDTAMYLCATSREIAGPYEQYFGPGTRLTVT.

The chain combines TRBV12-3 or TRBV12-4 with TRBJ2-2, with TRBD2 matching 7 bases. The CDR3 is made up of 19 amino acids. Trimming took 1 base from V and 4 from J; bases not matched to a gene: 15. Written as DNA, the CDR3 is TGTGCCAGCAGTTTAGGGCAAGCGAGCGGGACCTTTGCCACCGGGGAGCTGTTTTTT. Translated, it gives CASSLGQASGTFATGELFF.

The genes are TRBV12-5 and TRBJ2-1; a weak D match, TRBD1 (5 bases). Germline CDR1 reads LGHNT; CDR2 reads FRNRAP. The CDR3 spans 16 residues. The germline V and J ends were trimmed by 3 bases and 1 base, with 13 bases remaining between them. CDR3 in DNA: TGTGCTAGTGGTTTCCAGGGAAACGCGTCCTACAATGAGCAGTTCTTC. Protein sequence: CASGFQGNASYNEQFF.

The J gene is TRBJ2-3, the V gene TRBV5-1; D is perhaps TRBD1 or TRBD2 (5 bases each). The V end lost 5 bases, the J end lost 2 bases, and 15 bases lay between the germline ends. Per the germline V gene, CDR1 is SGHRS and CDR2 is YFSETQ. This CDR3 contains 15 residues. In DNA form, the CDR3 reads TGCGCCAGCAGAACCGGGACGCTGAACACAGATACGCAGTATTTT. It codes for CASRTGTLNTDTQYF.

This clonotype was picked up a small number of times. V is TRBV12-3 or TRBV12-4 and J is TRBJ2-7; D is perhaps TRBD1 or TRBD2 (5 bases each). V lost 6 bases and J 3 bases, leaving 15 bases between the germline ends. The length of the CDR3 is 14 residues. CDR3 region: CASSSQGRNYEQYF. The DNA of the CDR3 is TGTGCCAGCAGCTCCCAGGGACGAAACTACGAGCAGTACTTC.

This clonotype was picked up a small number of times. This chain links TRBV5-6 with TRBJ1-2; 7 nucleotides match TRBD1. The trim removed 3 bases at V and 10 bases at J, leaving 15 bases unmatched. There are 15 residues in the CDR3. Germline V gene lookup returns CDR1 SGHDT and CDR2 YYEEEE. The CDR3 bases are TGTGCCAGCAGCTCCATACTGACAGGGTCGTTCCACTACACCTTC. It yields the protein CASSSILTGSFHYTF. Full variable domain (rest looked up from reference TRBV5-6 and TRBJ1-2): DAGVTQSPTHLIKTRGQQVTLRCSPKSGHDTVSWYQQALGQGPQFIFQYYEEEERQRGNFPDRFSGHQFPNYSSELNVNALLLGDSALYLCASSSILTGSFHYTFGSGTRLTVV.

This clonotype was detected a few times. This chain joins TRBV9 and TRBJ2-1, with D uncertain. The CDR3 sequence is 14 residues long. V was clipped by 4 bases and J by 5 bases, with 13 bases between them. Germline V gene sequence: CDR1 SGDLS, CDR2 YYNGEE. The CDR3 coding sequence is TGTGCCAGCAGCCCGAGAGACTTAGACAATGAGCAGTTCTTC. This codes for CASSPRDLDNEQFF.

In its sample, this clonotype was seen a few times. The CDR3 reads CASVRTGGNTEAFF. The CDR3 region has the DNA TGTGCCAGCGTCCGAACAGGGGGAAACACTGAAGCTTTCTTT. The V and J genes are TRBV6-1 and TRBJ1-1, with TRBD1 matching 8 bases. V trimming: 8 bases; J trimming: 2 bases; junction bases outside the gene matches: 7. CDR3 length equals 14 residues. The germline CDR1 and CDR2 sequences are MNHNS and SASEGT.

The table lists this clonotype with a few counts. This sequence joins TRBV20-1 and TRBJ2-7; TRBD2 is a possible D gene (6 bases). Germline CDR1 and CDR2: DFQATT and SNEGSKA (reference sequence). V was shortened by 1 base and J by 7 bases, with 8 bases between the two germline ends. This CDR3 is 11 amino acids long. The CDR3 coding sequence is TGCAGTGCTAGAGCGGGGGTTGAGCAGTACTTC. Protein product: CSARAGVEQYF.

There are many counts of this clonotype. The gene calls are TRBV12-3 or TRBV12-4 and TRBJ2-1; D is undetermined. Between the trimmed V and J ends, which lost 6 bases and 9 bases, there was a span of 12 bases. The CDR3 runs 12 residues. The CDR3 reads CASSPRLTEQFF. CDR3 bases: TGTGCCAGCAGCCCAAGGTTAACTGAGCAGTTCTTC.

This clonotype has just a few counts. V is TRBV20-1 and J is TRBJ2-2; 15 bases line up with TRBD2. CDR1 is DFQATT and CDR2 is SNEGSKA in the germline V gene (reference sequence). Losses at the gene ends were 1 base for V and 6 bases for J; bases not matched to a gene: 6. The CDR3 is 17 amino acids. CDR3: CSARGTSGRAGAGELFF. The CDR3 DNA reads as TGCAGTGCTAGAGGGACTAGCGGGAGGGCCGGGGCCGGGGAGCTGTTTTTT.

The J gene is TRBJ2-7, the V gene TRBV1; TRBD1, as called in the table, went unchecked against the DNA. TRBV1 is an annotated pseudogene. This CDR3 contains 14 residues. The CDR3 protein is CTSSQDPGAYEQYF. In DNA form, the CDR3 reads TGCACCAGCAGCCAAGATCCGGGGGCCTACGAGCAGTACTTC.